Listed here are 29 T cell receptor beta chains from one sample, sequenced in a study of T cell repertoires in cytomegalovirus infection. Via MiXCR, TCRdb re-called the reads, giving one row per CDR3 protein. The sample has about 530,000 distinct CDR3 sequences; about 30% are singletons. The sequenced sample consisted of PBMCs. These receptors all stem from a human donor in good health (CMV status not recorded). Some clones in this sample may be carry-over from other donors' samples.

The chain combines TRBV25-1 with TRBJ2-6; D remains ambiguous. Trimming shortened V by 4 bases and J by 0 bases, and 19 bases separated the two germline ends. CDR3 length: 19 residues. Germline V gene data show CDR1 as MGHDK and CDR2 as SYGVNS. The CDR3 DNA reads TGTGCCAGCAGTGGCCTCCGGGTTTCGAAGCTCTCTGGGGCCAACGTCCTGACTTTC. Amino acids: CASSGLRVSKLSGANVLTF.

Only a few counts were recorded for this clonotype. The chain is built from TRBV12-3 or TRBV12-4 and TRBJ2-1; TRBD2 matches 7 bases. The CDR3 runs 15 residues. The ends lost 7 bases at V and 1 base at J; junction bases unmatched: 7. The CDR3 region has the DNA TGTGCCAGCAAAAAGCGGGACGGGTCCTACAATGAGCAGTTCTTC. This encodes CASKKRDGSYNEQFF.

This clonotype occurred many times. This chain joins TRBV7-2 and TRBJ2-1; D perhaps matches TRBD2 (5 bases). Germline V gene lookup returns CDR1 SGHTA and CDR2 FQGNSA. The CDR3 totals 16 residues. V was trimmed by 1 base and J by 7 bases, leaving 17 bases between them. CDR3 nucleotide sequence: TGTGCCAGCAGCTTAGATCTGTTCGGAGGCCGAAATGAGCAGTTCTTC. Translated: CASSLDLFGGRNEQFF. The variable domain in full, completed from reference TRBV7-2 and TRBJ2-1, reads GAGVSQSPSNKVTEKGKDVELRCDPISGHTALYWYRQSLGQGLEFLIYFQGNSAPDKSGLPSDRFSAERTGGSVSTLTIQRTQQEDSAVYLCASSLDLFGGRNEQFFGPGTRLTVL.

This clonotype was counted at least ten times. This rearrangement joins TRBV7-2 to TRBJ2-3; D call uncertain. This CDR3 comprises 13 residues. Trimming cost V 9 bases and J 4 bases, with 14 bases left between them. Germline V gene lookup returns CDR1 SGHTA and CDR2 FQGNSA. The CDR3 region is CASSPSVPDTQYF. As DNA, the CDR3 is TGTGCCAGTTCCCCGTCCGTTCCAGATACGCAGTATTTT. Full variable domain (missing parts from reference TRBV7-2 and TRBJ2-3): GAGVSQSPSNKVTEKGKDVELRCDPISGHTALYWYRQSLGQGLEFLIYFQGNSAPDKSGLPSDRFSAERTGGSVSTLTIQRTQQEDSAVYLCASSPSVPDTQYFGPGTRLTVL.

J is TRBJ1-2 and V is TRBV15, with D possibly being TRBD1 (6 bases). The ends were cut back, 2 bases at V and 2 bases at J, with 9 bases in the middle. This CDR3 has 14 residues. In germline, CDR1 is LNHNV, CDR2 YYDKDF (reference sequence). This chain's CDR3 is CATSRQGWNYGYTF. The CDR3 DNA reads as TGTGCCACCAGCAGACAGGGGTGGAACTATGGCTACACCTTC.

This chain uses TRBV6-2 or TRBV6-3 with TRBJ2-3, with D unresolved. V dropped 6 bases and J dropped 4 bases, with 17 bases sitting between them. Germline CDR1 reads MNHEY; CDR2 reads SVGEGT. This CDR3 has 15 residues. The CDR3 DNA reads as TGTGCCAGCAGCCGGTCGGAAATCCGGGCAGATACGCAGTATTTT. It is translated as CASSRSEIRADTQYF.

This clonotype has just a few counts. V and J are TRBV20-1 and TRBJ2-5; D is undetermined. CDR3 length: 12 amino acids. Germline V gene data show CDR1 as DFQATT and CDR2 as SNEGSKA (reference sequence). V lost 3 bases and J lost 1, with 6 bases in between. CDR3 loop: CSASLSQETQYF. Here the CDR3 DNA reads TGCAGTGCTAGCCTGTCCCAAGAGACCCAGTACTTC.

This clonotype was detected only a few times. The V and J genes are TRBV12-3 or TRBV12-4 and TRBJ1-3; perhaps TRBD1 as D (5 bases). This CDR3 comprises 15 residues. V dropped 6 bases and J dropped 0 bases, with 12 bases sitting between them. CDR3 nucleotide sequence: TGTGCCAGCAGCGGTGGGACTTCCTCTGGAAACACCATATATTTT. This codes for CASSGGTSSGNTIYF.

This clonotype has a count of ten or more. The chain is built from TRBV7-3 and TRBJ2-1; D is perhaps TRBD1 (5 bases). Trimming cost V 6 bases and J 6 bases, with 12 bases left between them. This CDR3 region has 13 residues. Germline lookup yields CDR1 SGHTA and CDR2 FQGTGA. CDR3 sequence reads: CASSFPRGNEQFF. CDR3 sequence (DNA): TGTGCCAGCAGTTTTCCTAGGGGCAATGAGCAGTTCTTC.

The V gene is TRBV6-2 or TRBV6-3, the J gene TRBJ2-1; D gene unclear. V shed 2 bases and J shed 9 bases, with 8 bases lying between them. The CDR3 consists of 12 residues. Per the germline V gene, CDR1 is MNHEY and CDR2 is SVGEGT. This CDR3 reads CASSYGWREQFF. The CDR3 DNA is TGTGCCAGCAGTTACGGTTGGCGTGAGCAGTTCTTC.

The V call is TRBV19, the J call TRBJ1-2; 10 nucleotides agree with TRBD1. The CDR3 is made up of 16 amino acids. Trimming cost V 6 bases and J 3 bases; bases outside gene matches: 10. The germline V gene encodes CDR1 LNHDA and CDR2 SQIVND (reference sequence). CDR3 region: CASRSAGQGPYYGYTF. DNA for the CDR3: TGTGCCAGTAGATCCGCGGGACAGGGGCCCTACTATGGCTACACCTTC.

V and J are TRBV12-3 or TRBV12-4 and TRBJ2-1, with TRBD2 as a possible D gene (5 bases). V shed 7 bases and J shed 0 bases, with 7 bases lying between them. CDR3 length equals 13 residues. CDR3 residues: CASNRGSYNEQFF. In DNA, the CDR3 is TGTGCCAGCAATCGGGGCTCCTACAATGAGCAGTTCTTC.

This clonotype was recorded a few times. The chain joins TRBV6-6 to TRBJ2-1, with 10 bases fitting TRBD1. Germline CDR1 MNHNY, CDR2 SVGAGI (reference sequence). CDR3 size: 19 residues. The J segment lost 9 bases and the V segment lost 8 bases, leaving 25 bases of the junction unmatched. CDR3 sequence: CASGNSDRGTREAESEQFF. Here the CDR3 DNA reads TGTGCCAGCGGGAATTCGGACAGGGGGACTCGGGAGGCGGAGAGTGAGCAGTTCTTC.

This clonotype was seen a few times. The chain has TRBV6-2 or TRBV6-3 and TRBJ1-5; D might be TRBD1 (6 bases). Germline V gene sequence: CDR1 MNHEY, CDR2 SVGEGT. The CDR3 totals 14 residues. Trimming left V 2 bases short and J 9 bases short, with 14 bases between. CDR3 sequence reads: CASSYPGQGRPQHF. CDR3 bases: TGTGCCAGCAGTTACCCTGGGCAGGGGCGGCCCCAGCATTTT.

The V gene is TRBV9, the J gene TRBJ2-5; no clear D. CDR1 is SGDLS and CDR2 is YYNGEE in the germline V gene. CDR3 length equals 13 residues. The V end was cut by 3 bases, the J end by 5 bases, with 11 bases between. CDR3 protein: CASSATMGETQYF. CDR3 in DNA: TGTGCCAGCAGCGCCACGATGGGGGAGACCCAGTACTTC.

The rearrangement uses TRBV12-3 or TRBV12-4 and TRBJ2-5, with D perhaps matching TRBD1 or TRBD2 (7 bases each). Trimming took 0 bases from V and 5 from J, leaving 19 bases between them. The CDR3 is made up of 17 amino acids. Here the CDR3 DNA reads TGTGCCAGCAGTTTAGCGCTAGCGGATTCAGGGGGGGAGACCCAGTACTTC. Translating it yields CASSLALADSGGETQYF.

The V call is TRBV19, the J call TRBJ2-7; possibly TRBD1 for D (5 bases). CDR1 is LNHDA and CDR2 is SQIVND in the germline V gene (reference sequence). Trimming cost V 10 bases and J 5 bases, with 18 bases left between them. There are 13 residues in the CDR3. The DNA for the CDR3 is TGTGCCACCTCCAGGGTGTGGAATCACGAGCAGTACTTC. Encoded protein: CATSRVWNHEQYF.

This clonotype was seen at least ten times. The chain has TRBV7-9 and TRBJ2-3; D might be TRBD2 (5 bases). The germline gives CDR1 SEHNR, CDR2 FQNEAQ (reference sequence). CDR3 length: 14 amino acids. Trimming cost V 5 bases and J 5 bases, with 14 bases left between them. CDR3 loop: CASSPFRTGDTQYF. In DNA form, the CDR3 reads TGTGCCAGCAGCCCCTTCCGGACTGGAGATACGCAGTATTTT.

In its sample, this clonotype was seen many times. The chain carries TRBV7-2 and TRBJ2-3; 7 positions agree with TRBD2. Germline V gene lookup returns CDR1 SGHTA and CDR2 FQGNSA. The CDR3 runs to 14 residues. Germline trimming cut 0 bases from V and 10 bases from J; bases unmatched to any gene: 7. CDR3 nucleotides: TGTGCCAGCAGCTTAGCGGGAGGGCCCCACCCGCAGTATTTT. Residues: CASSLAGGPHPQYF.

This clonotype was observed many times. The CDR3 loop is CASSLRRGRAFLTGELFF. The CDR3 DNA sequence: TGTGCCAGCAGCTTAAGAAGGGGGAGGGCCTTCCTAACCGGGGAGCTGTTTTTT. The genes are TRBV11-2 and TRBJ2-2, with D possibly TRBD2 on 7 matching bases. This CDR3 is built from 18 residues. CDR1 and CDR2 (germline): SGHAT, FQNNGV. Trimming removed 2 bases from V and 5 bases from J, with 21 bases in between.

The table lists this clonotype with a few counts. The rearrangement uses TRBV7-3 and TRBJ2-3, with TRBD2 as a possible D gene (5 bases). The V end was cut by 0 bases, the J end by 3 bases, with 10 bases between. Germline-derived CDR1 and CDR2 are SGHTA and FQGTGA. The CDR3 is 15 amino acids. CDR3 sequence (DNA): TGTGCCAGCAGCTTAACCGGGATCTCGACAGATACGCAGTATTTT. It encodes CASSLTGISTDTQYF.

The chain uses TRBV28 and TRBJ2-1; 10 positions match TRBD2. The CDR3 has 19 amino acids. V trimming: 2 bases; J trimming: 0 bases; junction bases outside the gene matches: 10. Per the germline V gene, CDR1 is MDHEN and CDR2 is SYDVKM. The CDR3 loop reads CASSLNSGRATSSYNEQFF. The CDR3 region has the DNA TGTGCCAGCAGTTTAAACAGCGGGAGGGCTACTAGCTCCTACAATGAGCAGTTCTTC.

The sample holds a few counts of this clonotype. The rearrangement joins TRBV9 to TRBJ2-1, with 8 nucleotides matching TRBD2. Germline CDR1 SGDLS, CDR2 YYNGEE. This CDR3 is 16 amino acids long. Unmatched junction bases numbered 7, after V lost 3 bases and J lost 2 bases. The DNA of the CDR3 is TGTGCCAGCAGCGGGGGGACGGGAGGGCCCTACAATGAGCAGTTCTTC. Translation gives CASSGGTGGPYNEQFF.

V gene TRBV5-6 combines with J gene TRBJ2-1, with 7 bases fitting TRBD1. The CDR3 consists of 14 residues. Unmatched junction bases numbered 6, after V lost 3 bases and J lost 6 bases. Per germline, CDR1 SGHDT and CDR2 YYEEEE. Here the CDR3 DNA reads TGTGCCAGCAGCTGGATGACAGGGCGCAATGAGCAGTTCTTC. Its protein product is CASSWMTGRNEQFF.

The chain recombines TRBV12-3 or TRBV12-4 with TRBJ1-6; the D gene is possibly TRBD1 (5 bases). CDR3 size: 18 residues. Trimming removed 3 bases from V and 2 bases from J, with 17 bases in between. The DNA for the CDR3 is TGTGCCAGCAGTTTGGGGACCTTAGAAGGGGCCTATAATTCACCCCTCCACTTT. Translated, it gives CASSLGTLEGAYNSPLHF.

The chain recombines TRBV20-1 with TRBJ2-5; 13 positions match TRBD2. After removal of 4 bases from V and 1 base from J, the junction contained 6 bases not matched to a gene. There are 16 residues in the CDR3. The V gene's germline CDR1 is DFQATT and CDR2 SNEGSKA (reference sequence). This chain's CDR3 is CSAKTGTSGTQETQYF. The DNA for the CDR3 is TGCAGTGCTAAAACCGGGACTAGCGGGACCCAAGAGACCCAGTACTTC.

This clonotype was picked up a small number of times. The rearrangement joins TRBV24-1 to TRBJ2-1; 10 bases fit TRBD2. Germline V gene lookup returns CDR1 KGHDR and CDR2 SFDVKD. The CDR3 has 16 amino acids. Trimming at V came to 3 bases and at J to 4 bases, leaving 5 bases not matched to a gene. CDR3 in DNA: TGTGCCACCAGTGATCCTATACTAGCGGGGTACAATGAGCAGTTCTTC. Protein: CATSDPILAGYNEQFF.

This clonotype has a handful of counts. The genes are TRBV11-2 and TRBJ2-1; 8 bases are shared with TRBD2. This CDR3 has 14 residues. Per the germline V gene, CDR1 is SGHAT and CDR2 is FQNNGV. V was pared by 5 bases and J by 9 bases, with 9 bases of the junction left unmatched. For the CDR3, the DNA is TGTGCCAGCAGCCTTGGACTAGCTTCGGCTGAGCAGTTCTTC. Translating it yields CASSLGLASAEQFF.

This chain uses TRBV19 with TRBJ2-4; D tentatively reads TRBD1 or TRBD2 (5 bases each). V gave up 4 bases and J gave up 2 bases, with 21 bases separating them. The CDR3 contains 18 residues. The germline CDR1 and CDR2 sequences are LNHDA and SQIVND (reference sequence). DNA for the CDR3: TGTGCCAGTAGTAAATCTCAATCACGGGACGGGTCCAAAAACATTCAGTACTTC. It specifies CASSKSQSRDGSKNIQYF.